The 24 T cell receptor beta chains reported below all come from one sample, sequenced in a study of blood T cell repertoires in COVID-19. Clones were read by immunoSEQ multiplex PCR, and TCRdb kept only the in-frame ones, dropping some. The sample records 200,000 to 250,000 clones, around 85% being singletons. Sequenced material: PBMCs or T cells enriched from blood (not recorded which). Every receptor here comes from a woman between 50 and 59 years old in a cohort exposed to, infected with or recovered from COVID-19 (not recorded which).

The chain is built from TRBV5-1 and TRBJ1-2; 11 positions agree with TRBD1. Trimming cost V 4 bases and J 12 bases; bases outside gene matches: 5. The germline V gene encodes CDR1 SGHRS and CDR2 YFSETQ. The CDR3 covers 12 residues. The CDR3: CASSKDRGRNTF. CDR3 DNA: TGCGCCAGCAGCAAGGACAGGGGGCGGAACACCTTC.

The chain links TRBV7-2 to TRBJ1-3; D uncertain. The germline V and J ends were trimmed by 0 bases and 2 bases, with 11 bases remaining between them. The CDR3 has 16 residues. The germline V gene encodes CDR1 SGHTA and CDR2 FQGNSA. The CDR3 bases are TGTGCCAGCAGCTTAGCAGGCAGGCAGGCTGGAAACACCATATATTTT. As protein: CASSLAGRQAGNTIYF.

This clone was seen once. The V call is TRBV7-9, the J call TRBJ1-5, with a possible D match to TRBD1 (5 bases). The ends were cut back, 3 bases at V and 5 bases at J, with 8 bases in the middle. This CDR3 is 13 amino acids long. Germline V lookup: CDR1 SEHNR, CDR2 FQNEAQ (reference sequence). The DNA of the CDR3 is TGTGCCAGCAGCTTGACAGTTCATCAGCCCCAGCATTTT. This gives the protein CASSLTVHQPQHF. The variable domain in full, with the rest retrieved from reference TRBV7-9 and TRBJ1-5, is DTGVSQNPRHKITKRGQNVTFRCDPISEHNRLYWYRQTLGQGPEFLTYFQNEAQLEKSRLLSDRFSAERPKGSFSTLEIQRTEQGDSAMYLCASSLTVHQPQHFGDGTRLSIL.

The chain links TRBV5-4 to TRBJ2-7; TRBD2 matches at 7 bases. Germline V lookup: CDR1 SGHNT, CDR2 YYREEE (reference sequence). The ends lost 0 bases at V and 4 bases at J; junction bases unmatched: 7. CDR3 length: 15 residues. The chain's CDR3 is CASSLASGGGYEQYF. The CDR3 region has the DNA TGTGCCAGCAGCTTGGCCTCGGGGGGAGGTTACGAGCAGTACTTC.

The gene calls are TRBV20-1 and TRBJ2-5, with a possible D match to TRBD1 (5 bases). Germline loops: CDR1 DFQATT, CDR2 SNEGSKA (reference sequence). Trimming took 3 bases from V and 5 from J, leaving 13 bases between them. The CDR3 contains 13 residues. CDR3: CSASKGAGETQYF. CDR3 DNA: TGCAGTGCTAGTAAAGGGGCTGGGGAGACCCAGTACTTC.

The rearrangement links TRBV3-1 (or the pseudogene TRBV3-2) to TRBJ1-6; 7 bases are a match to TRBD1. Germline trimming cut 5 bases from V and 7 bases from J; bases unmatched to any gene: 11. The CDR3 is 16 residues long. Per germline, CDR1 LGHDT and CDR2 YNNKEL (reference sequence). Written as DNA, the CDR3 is TGTGCCAGCAGCTGGAAACAGGGGATCCGGAATTCACCCCTCCACTTT. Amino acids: CASSWKQGIRNSPLHF.

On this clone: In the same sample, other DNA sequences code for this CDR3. CDR3 sequence reads: CASSVDPGTEAFF. In nucleotides, the CDR3 is TGTGCCAGCAGCGTAGATCCGGGCACTGAAGCTTTCTTT. This sequence joins TRBV9 and TRBJ1-1, with D hard to call. Trimming took off 0 bases at V and 4 bases at J, with 7 bases between the two ends. In germline, CDR1 is SGDLS, CDR2 YYNGEE. The CDR3 is made up of 13 amino acids.

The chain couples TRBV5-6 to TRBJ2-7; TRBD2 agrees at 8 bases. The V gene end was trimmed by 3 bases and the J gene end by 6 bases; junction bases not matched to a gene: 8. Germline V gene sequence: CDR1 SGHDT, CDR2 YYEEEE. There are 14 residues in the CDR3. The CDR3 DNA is TGTGCCAGCAGCTCTGCGGGGGGTAGTGGCGAGCAGTACTTC. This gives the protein CASSSAGGSGEQYF.

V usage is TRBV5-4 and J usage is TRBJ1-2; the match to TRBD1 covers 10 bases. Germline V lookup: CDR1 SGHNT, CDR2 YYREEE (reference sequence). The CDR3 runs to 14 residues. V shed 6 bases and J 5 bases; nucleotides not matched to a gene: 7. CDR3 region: CASTLPGQGYGYTF. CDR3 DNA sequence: TGTGCCAGCACCCTCCCGGGACAGGGGTATGGCTACACCTTC.

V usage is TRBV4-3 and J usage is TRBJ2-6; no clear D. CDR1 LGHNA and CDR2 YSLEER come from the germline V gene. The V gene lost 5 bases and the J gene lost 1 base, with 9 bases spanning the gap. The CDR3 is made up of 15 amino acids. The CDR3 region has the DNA TGCGCCAGCAGCACAAGCGCGTCTGGGGCCAACGTCCTGACTTTC. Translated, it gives CASSTSASGANVLTF.

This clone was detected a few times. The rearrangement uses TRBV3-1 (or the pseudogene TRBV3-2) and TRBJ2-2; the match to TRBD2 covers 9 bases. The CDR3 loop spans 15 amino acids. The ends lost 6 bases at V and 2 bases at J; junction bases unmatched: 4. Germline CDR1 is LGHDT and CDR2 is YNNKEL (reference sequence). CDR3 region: CASRRLAENTGELFF. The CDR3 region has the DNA TGTGCCAGCAGACGACTAGCGGAAAACACCGGGGAGCTGTTTTTT.

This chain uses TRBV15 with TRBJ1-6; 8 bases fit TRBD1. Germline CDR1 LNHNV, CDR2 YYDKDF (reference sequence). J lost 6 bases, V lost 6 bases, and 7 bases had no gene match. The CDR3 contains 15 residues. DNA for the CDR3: TGTGCCACCAGTCTGGAGACAGGGGTTAATTCACCCCTCCACTTT. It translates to CATSLETGVNSPLHF.

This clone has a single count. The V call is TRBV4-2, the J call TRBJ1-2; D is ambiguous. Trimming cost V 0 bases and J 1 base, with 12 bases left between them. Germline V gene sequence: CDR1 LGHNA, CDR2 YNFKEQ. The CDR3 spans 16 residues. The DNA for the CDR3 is TGTGCCAGCAGCCAAGATGCCCCGCAGATTAACTATGGCTACACCTTC. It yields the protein CASSQDAPQINYGYTF.

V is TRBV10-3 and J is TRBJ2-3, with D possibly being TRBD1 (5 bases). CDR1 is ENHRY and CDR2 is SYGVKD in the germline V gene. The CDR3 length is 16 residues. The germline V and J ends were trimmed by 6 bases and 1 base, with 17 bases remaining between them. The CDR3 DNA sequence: TGTGCCATCAGGGGTAGGGGAAACTTGCGCACAGATACGCAGTATTTT. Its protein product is CAIRGRGNLRTDTQYF.

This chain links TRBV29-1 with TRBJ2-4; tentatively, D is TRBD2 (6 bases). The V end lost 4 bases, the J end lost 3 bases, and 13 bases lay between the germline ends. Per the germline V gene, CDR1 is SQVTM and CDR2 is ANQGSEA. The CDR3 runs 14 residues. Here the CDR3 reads CSVAGGADKNIQYF. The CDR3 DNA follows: TGCAGCGTTGCCGGAGGGGCGGACAAAAACATTCAGTACTTC.

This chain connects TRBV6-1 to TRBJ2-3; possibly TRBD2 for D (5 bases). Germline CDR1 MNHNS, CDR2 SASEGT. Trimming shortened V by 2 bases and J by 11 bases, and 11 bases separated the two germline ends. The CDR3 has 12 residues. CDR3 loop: CASSEFGERQYF. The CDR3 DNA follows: TGTGCCAGCAGTGAATTCGGGGAGAGGCAGTATTTT.

The CDR3 DNA reads TGTGCCACCACCCTGGCGGGGGAAGAGACCCAGTACTTC. Translation: CATTLAGEETQYF. The chain employs TRBV6-5 and TRBJ2-5, with 7 bases matching TRBD2. J lost 3 bases, V lost 10 bases, and 8 bases had no gene match. The CDR3 is 13 amino acids. Per the germline V gene, CDR1 is MNHEY and CDR2 is SVGAGI.

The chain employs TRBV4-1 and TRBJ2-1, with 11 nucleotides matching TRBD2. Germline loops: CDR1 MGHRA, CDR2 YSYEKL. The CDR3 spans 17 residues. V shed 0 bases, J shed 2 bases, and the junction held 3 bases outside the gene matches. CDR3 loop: CASSQDDSGGAYNEQFF. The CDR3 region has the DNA TGCGCCAGCAGCCAAGATGATAGCGGGGGGGCCTACAATGAGCAGTTCTTC.

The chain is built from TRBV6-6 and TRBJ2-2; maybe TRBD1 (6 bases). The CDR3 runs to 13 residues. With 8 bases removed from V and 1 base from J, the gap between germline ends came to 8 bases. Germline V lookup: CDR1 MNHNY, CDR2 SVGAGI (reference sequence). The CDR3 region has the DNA TGTGCCAGCGTACAGGGGAACACCGGGGAGCTGTTTTTT. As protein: CASVQGNTGELFF.

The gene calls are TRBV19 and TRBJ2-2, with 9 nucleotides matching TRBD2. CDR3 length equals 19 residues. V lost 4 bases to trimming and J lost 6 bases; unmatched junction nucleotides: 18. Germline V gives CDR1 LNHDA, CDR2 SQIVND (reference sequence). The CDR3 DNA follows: TGTGCCAGTAGTACCCACATAGGAGCGGGGGGATTCAGAGCCGGGGAGCTGTTTTTT. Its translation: CASSTHIGAGGFRAGELFF. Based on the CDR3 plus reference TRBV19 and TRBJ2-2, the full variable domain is DGGITQSPKYLFRKEGQNVTLSCEQNLNHDAMYWYRQDPGQGLRLIYYSQIVNDFQKGDIAEGYSVSREKKESFPLTVTSAQKNPTAFYLCASSTHIGAGGFRAGELFFGEGSRLTVL.

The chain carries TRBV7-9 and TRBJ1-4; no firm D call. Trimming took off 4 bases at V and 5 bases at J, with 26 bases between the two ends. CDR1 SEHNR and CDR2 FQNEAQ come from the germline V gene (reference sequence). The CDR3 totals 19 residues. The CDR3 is CASSSTPLGRWASNEKLFF. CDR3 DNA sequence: TGTGCCAGCAGCTCGACCCCCTTAGGGAGGTGGGCGTCGAATGAAAAACTGTTTTTT.

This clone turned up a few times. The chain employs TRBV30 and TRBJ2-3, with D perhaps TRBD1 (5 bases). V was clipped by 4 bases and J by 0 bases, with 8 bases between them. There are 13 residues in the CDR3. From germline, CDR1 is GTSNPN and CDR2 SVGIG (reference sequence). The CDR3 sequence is CAWKRGSTDTQYF. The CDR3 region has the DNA TGTGCCTGGAAAAGGGGTAGCACAGATACGCAGTATTTT.

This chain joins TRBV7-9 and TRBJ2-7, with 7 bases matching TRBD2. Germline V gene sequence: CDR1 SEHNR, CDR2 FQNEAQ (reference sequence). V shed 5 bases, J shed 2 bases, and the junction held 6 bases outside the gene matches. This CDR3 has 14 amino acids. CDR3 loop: CASSPRDYAYEQYF. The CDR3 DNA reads TGTGCCAGCAGCCCCCGGGACTATGCCTACGAGCAGTACTTC.

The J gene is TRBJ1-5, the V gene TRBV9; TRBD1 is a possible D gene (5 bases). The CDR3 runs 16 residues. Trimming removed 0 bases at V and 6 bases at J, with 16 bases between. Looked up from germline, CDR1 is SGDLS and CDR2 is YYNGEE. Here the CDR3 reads CASSVEGQGMGQPQHF. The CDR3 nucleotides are TGTGCCAGCAGCGTAGAGGGGCAGGGAATGGGTCAGCCCCAGCATTTT.